This TCR beta chain was sequenced during a study of T-cell reconstitution after alpha-beta-depleted transplantation in children. This clonotype was counted only a few times. TCRbeta library preparation incorporated unique molecular identifiers. TCRdb independently ran MiXCR on the PCR reads; one entry per CDR3 protein. The table lists about 250,000 distinct CDR3 sequences, 20% to 30% of them singletons, with around 4.8% in the top ten. The ends lost 6 bases at V and 0 bases at J; junction bases unmatched: 4. The length of the CDR3 is 15 residues. The TCR comes from a female patient aged 2-15 years who had a stem cell transplant for congenital amegakaryocytic thrombocytopenia, so the T cells may come from the graft donor. The sample was PBMCs, mostly from graft donor cells, taken 360 days after TCRalphabeta/CD19-depleted stem cell transplant. This chain connects TRBV12-3 or TRBV12-4 to TRBJ1-3; 8 bases are a match to TRBD1. The DNA for the CDR3 is TGTGCCAGCAGCACGGACAGGGACTCTGGAAACACCATATATTTT. Translation gives CASSTDRDSGNTIYF.